This TCR beta chain was captured in a study of cytomegalovirus exposure and HLA in healthy donors. Study-level findings and limits: In an earlier analysis, most TCR beta V segments were productive about 87% or about 30% of the time. Only CMV serostatus was available as immune exposure information. Later analysis revealed greater clonal expansion in HLA-associated TCR beta chains than in equally common others.

Germline CDR1 and CDR2: MNHEY and SVGAGI. V gave up 0 bases and J gave up 1 base, with 13 bases separating them. The CDR3 consists of 16 residues. The PCR had 60 Vbeta and 13 Jbeta primers. The table came from immunoSEQ multiplex PCR; TCRdb's copy has only in-frame clones and leaves some out. Found here are roughly 130,000 clones, roughly 63% of them singletons; the top ten hold 1.6%. Comments on this clone: Its specificity is unknown.

The TCR comes from a man aged 25-45 years in good health and CMV-seropositive. This chain uses TRBV6-5 with TRBJ2-7, with a possible D match to TRBD1 (5 bases). The sequencing input was PBMCs. The CDR3 nucleotides read TGTGCCAGCAGTTACTCGCTTGCGACAGTGTCCTACGAGCAGTACTTC. Protein sequence: CASSYSLATVSYEQYF.